This TCR beta chain appears in the sequencing data of a study of tumor-infiltrating lymphocytes in localized non-small cell lung cancer. Whole-study context: Some samples were collected after neoadjuvant chemotherapy; smokers, never-smokers and several histologies were included.

Study-level findings and limits: Tumor T-cell fraction was not associated with recurrence-free survival.

Here immunoSEQ multiplex PCR was the method, and the copy in TCRdb shows in-frame clones only, minus some. The table includes about 16,000 clones, around 63% detected once. This clone turned up a few times. Antigen specificity is unknown. Germline V gene lookup returns CDR1 SGHRS and CDR2 YFSETQ. The ends were cut back, 0 bases at V and 3 bases at J, with 9 bases in the middle. The CDR3 extends over 14 amino acids. The source is a human donor with non-small cell lung cancer. Sequencing was done on a sample of lung tumor tissue. The chain combines TRBV5-1 with TRBJ1-1; the D is unclear. The CDR3 loop reads CASSLGREDTEAFF. The CDR3 DNA reads TGCGCCAGCAGCTTGGGGCGGGAAGACACTGAAGCTTTCTTT.